This T cell receptor (beta chain) derives from a study of tumour-infiltrating T cells in Burkitt lymphoma. As for the study in general: Survival, overall and progression-free, tracked with productive clonality.

Libraries were prepared by immunoSEQ multiplex PCR; TCRdb keeps only in-frame clonotypes and omits some of them. The data show about 14,000 clones, with approximately 29% seen just once and approximately 5.7% held by the top ten. This clone was seen only a few times. This sequence was found in a human donor with diffuse large B-cell lymphoma. Sequenced sample: tumor tissue.

Here the CDR3 DNA reads TGTGCCAGCGCCCCGGGACACAAAAACTATGGCTACACCTTC. Residues: CASAPGHKNYGYTF. This chain joins TRBV6-5 and TRBJ1-2; perhaps TRBD1 as D (6 bases). The CDR3 totals 14 residues. V was shortened by 8 bases and J by 2 bases, with 15 bases between the two germline ends. CDR1 is MNHEY and CDR2 is SVGAGI in the germline V gene.